This T cell receptor (beta chain) was documented in a study of T-cell reconstitution after alpha-beta-depleted transplantation in children. Study-level points and caveats: Surviving recipient cells, namely T cells and thymic progenitors, were the source of high day-60 TCRbeta diversity in some patients. The origin of alpha-beta T cells about two months after transplant was reportedly several hundred expanded graft clones.

As for this clonotype: Its antigen is still unknown.

A library of TCRbeta sequences, prepared with unique molecular identifiers, was generated. MiXCR, applied by TCRdb to the PCR reads, yields one record per CDR3 protein. The sample includes about a million distinct CDR3 sequences, about 30% of them seen just once. The germline V and J ends were trimmed by 2 bases and 0 bases, with 14 bases remaining between them. CDR1 and CDR2 (germline): MNHEY, SVGAGI. This CDR3 comprises 17 residues. The specimen comprised PBMCs, mostly from graft donor cells, sampled 360 days after TCRalphabeta/CD19-depleted stem cell transplant. The chain recombines TRBV6-5 with TRBJ1-3; D call uncertain. The source of this sequence is a boy in the first two years of life who had a stem cell transplant for SCID, so the T cells may come from the graft donor. The CDR3 reads CASSYGLGRHSGNTIYF. The CDR3 DNA follows: TGTGCCAGCAGTTACGGCCTCGGACGGCACTCTGGAAACACCATATATTTT.